Listed below are T cell receptor beta chains from one sample, sequenced in a study of T cells of healthy individuals. TCRdb independently ran MiXCR on the 5' RACE reads; one entry per CDR3 protein. The table includes tens of thousands of distinct CDR3 sequences, around 15% detected once. The receptors come from a human donor in good health. Each CDR3 is given with its conserved first and last residue. The order of the fields is CDR3 protein, V gene.

cdr3_aa: CASSWGDPYEQYF
v_call: TRBV28

cdr3_aa: CASSLLGQGFHEQYF
v_call: TRBV5-5

cdr3_aa: CATNRDRGTDTQYF
v_call: TRBV15

cdr3_aa: CASSPTTQETQYF
v_call: TRBV12-3/TRBV12-4

cdr3_aa: CATSRGAEGYTF
v_call: TRBV15

cdr3_aa: CASSSYLEPSTDTQYF
v_call: TRBV7-2

cdr3_aa: CASSGHVDGYTF
v_call: TRBV10-2

cdr3_aa: CSARDQGPNEQFF
v_call: TRBV20-1

cdr3_aa: CASTLAGGATDTQYF
v_call: TRBV27

cdr3_aa: CSAFGNTGELFF
v_call: TRBV20-1

cdr3_aa: CASSFSGGPNEQFF
v_call: TRBV12-3/TRBV12-4

cdr3_aa: CASSLGGEGYEQYF
v_call: TRBV5-5

cdr3_aa: CASSFPSGPAADTQYF
v_call: TRBV6-2/TRBV6-3

cdr3_aa: CASSLSRLRGGINQPQHF
v_call: TRBV7-2

cdr3_aa: CASATGQYNQPQHF
v_call: TRBV12-3/TRBV12-4

cdr3_aa: CASSLSGTTDYEQYF
v_call: TRBV5-1

cdr3_aa: CSARDGRGVVHIQYF
v_call: TRBV20-1

cdr3_aa: CSAARDTTYEQYF
v_call: TRBV20-1

cdr3_aa: CASSVGASGVTGELFF
v_call: TRBV9

cdr3_aa: CSARGLAGQSYNEQFF
v_call: TRBV20-1

cdr3_aa: CASSSPARGVSQYF
v_call: TRBV7-9

cdr3_aa: CSGNRGPYTEAFF
v_call: TRBV29-1

cdr3_aa: CASSYSIRETQYF
v_call: TRBV7-2

cdr3_aa: CASSPSPDTQYF
v_call: TRBV18

cdr3_aa: CASSEGPGGGANVLTF
v_call: TRBV6-1

cdr3_aa: CSAETSGHSTDTQYF
v_call: TRBV20-1

cdr3_aa: CASSLGWQHEQYF
v_call: TRBV7-2

cdr3_aa: CATSDWTATGPETQYF
v_call: TRBV24-1

cdr3_aa: CSARDTGNQPQHF
v_call: TRBV20-1

cdr3_aa: CASSFPGETQYF
v_call: TRBV27

cdr3_aa: CASSTGQGAIPTQYF
v_call: TRBV12-3/TRBV12-4

cdr3_aa: CATRKQGPLDGYTF
v_call: TRBV15

cdr3_aa: CASSHRGKHEKLFF
v_call: TRBV13